This passage covers 3 T cell receptor beta chains from one sample sequenced in a study of blood T cell repertoires in COVID-19. Sequenced by immunoSEQ multiplex PCR; TCRdb stores in-frame clones only, minus some. The sample has some 120,000 clones, 82% seen once. Material for sequencing was peripheral blood. The receptors here all came from a man between 65 and 79 years old with active or convalescent COVID-19.

The chain couples TRBV28 to TRBJ1-1; perhaps TRBD1 as D (5 bases). The CDR3 is 13 amino acids. Per the germline V gene, CDR1 is MDHEN and CDR2 is SYDVKM. V was cut by 7 bases and J by 1 base, with 10 bases left in between. The CDR3 protein is CASIPGWNTEAFF. DNA for the CDR3: TGTGCCAGCATCCCAGGGTGGAACACTGAAGCTTTCTTT. The variable domain in full, completed from reference TRBV28 and TRBJ1-1, reads DVKVTQSSRYLVKRTGEKVFLECVQDMDHENMFWYRQDPGLGLRLIYFSYDVKMKEKGDIPEGYSVSREKKERFSLILESASTNQTSMYLCASIPGWNTEAFFGQGTRLTVV.

This clone is a singleton in its sample. The V gene is TRBV15, the J gene TRBJ1-3, with unresolved D. Germline-derived CDR1 and CDR2 are LNHNV and YYDKDF (reference sequence). V lost 0 bases, J lost 0 bases, and 9 bases lay in between. This CDR3 contains 16 residues. DNA of the CDR3: TGTGCCACCAGCAGAGATTATCAGAACTCTGGAAACACCATATATTTT. Residues: CATSRDYQNSGNTIYF.

This clone was observed once. The chain couples TRBV6-6 to TRBJ2-7; 11 bases map to TRBD2. The V gene's germline CDR1 is MNHNY and CDR2 SVGAGI (reference sequence). The ends lost 7 bases at V and 0 bases at J; junction bases unmatched: 5. There are 15 residues in the CDR3. The CDR3 nucleotides are TGTGCCAGCATAGTGACTAGCGGGATCTCCTACGAGCAGTACTTC. This codes for CASIVTSGISYEQYF.